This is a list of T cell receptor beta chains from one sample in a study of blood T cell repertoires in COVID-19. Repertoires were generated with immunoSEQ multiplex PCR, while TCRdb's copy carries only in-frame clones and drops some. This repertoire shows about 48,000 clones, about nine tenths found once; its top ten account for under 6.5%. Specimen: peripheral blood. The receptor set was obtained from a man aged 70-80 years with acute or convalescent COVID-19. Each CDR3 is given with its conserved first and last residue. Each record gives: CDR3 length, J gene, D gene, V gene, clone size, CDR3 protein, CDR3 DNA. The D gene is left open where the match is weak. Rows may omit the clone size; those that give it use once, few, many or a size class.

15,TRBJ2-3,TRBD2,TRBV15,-,CATSSGGFRTDTQYF,TGTGCCACCAGCTCGGGGGGATTTCGCACAGATACGCAGTATTTT
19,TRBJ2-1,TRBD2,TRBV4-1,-,CASSQDSGLAGALYNEQFF,TGCGCCAGCAGCCAAGATTCTGGACTAGCGGGGGCCCTCTACAATGAGCAGTTCTTC
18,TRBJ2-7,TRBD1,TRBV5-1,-,CASSLGQGASRSEHEQYF,TGCGCCAGCAGCTTGGGGCAGGGGGCCAGCAGATCTGAACACGAGCAGTACTTC
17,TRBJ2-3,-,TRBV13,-,CASSLSGWQGSTDTQYF,TGTGCCAGCAGCTTATCGGGTTGGCAGGGAAGCACAGATACGCAGTATTTT
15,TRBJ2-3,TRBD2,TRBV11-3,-,CASSFAGGSTDTQYF,TGTGCCAGCAGCTTCGCGGGGGGGAGCACAGATACGCAGTATTTT
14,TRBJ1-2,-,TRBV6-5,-,CASRVGTPNYGYTF,TGTGCCAGCAGGGTAGGGACTCCTAACTATGGCTACACCTTC
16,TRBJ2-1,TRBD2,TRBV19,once,CASTQTSGRTYNEQFF,TGTGCCAGTACCCAAACTAGCGGCCGGACCTACAATGAGCAGTTCTTC
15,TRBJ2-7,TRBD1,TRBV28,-,CASTAGTGSTYEQYF,TGTGCCAGCACGGCCGGGACAGGGAGCACCTACGAGCAGTACTTC
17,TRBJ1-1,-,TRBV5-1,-,CASSLTIPPSRSAEAFF,TGCGCCAGCAGCCTGACTATTCCCCCGTCGCGCAGCGCTGAAGCTTTCTTT
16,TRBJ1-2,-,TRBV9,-,CASSISGRGANYGYTF,TGTGCCAGCAGCATTTCCGGCAGGGGCGCTAACTATGGCTACACCTTC
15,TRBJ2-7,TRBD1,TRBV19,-,CASSLAGTVGYEQYF,TGTGCCAGTAGCCTGGCCGGGACAGTAGGCTACGAGCAGTACTTC
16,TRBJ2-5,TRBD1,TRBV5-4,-,CASSTGQGRVQETQYF,TGTGCCAGCAGCACGGGACAGGGAAGAGTCCAAGAGACCCAGTACTTC
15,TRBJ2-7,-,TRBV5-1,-,CASRQQGGGSYEQYF,TGCGCCAGCAGACAGCAGGGGGGCGGCTCCTACGAGCAGTACTTC
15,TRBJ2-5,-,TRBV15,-,CATSRDLAGLETQYF,TGTGCCACCAGCAGAGATCTGGCGGGGTTGGAGACCCAGTACTTC
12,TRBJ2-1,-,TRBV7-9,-,CASKERSGWLIF,TGTGCCAGCAAGGAGAGATCAGGGTGGTTGATCTTC
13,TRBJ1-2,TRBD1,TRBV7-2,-,CASSSKGQLGYTF,TGTGCCAGCAGCTCAAAGGGACAGCTAGGCTACACCTTC
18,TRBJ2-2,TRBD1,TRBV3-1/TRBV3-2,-,CASSQDPQQGGNTGELFF,TGTGCCAGCAGCCAAGACCCCCAACAGGGGGGCAACACCGGGGAGCTGTTTTTT
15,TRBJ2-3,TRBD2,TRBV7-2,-,CASSLWGGRPDTQYF,TGTGCCAGCAGCTTATGGGGGGGGAGGCCAGATACGCAGTATTTT